What follows are 20 T cell receptor beta chains derived from one specimen sequenced in a study of cytomegalovirus exposure and HLA in healthy donors. The PCR employed 60 Vbeta primers together with 13 Jbeta primers. Method: immunoSEQ multiplex PCR; TCRdb's copy keeps in-frame clones and lacks some. The data contain about 130,000 clones, less than 80% of them singletons. Sequencing input: PBMCs. The receptors were gathered from a man aged 40-49 years in good health and CMV-seropositive.

This clone was observed once. The chain recombines TRBV19 with TRBJ1-1; TRBD1 matches at 7 bases. This CDR3 comprises 14 residues. The germline V gene has CDR1 LNHDA and CDR2 SQIVND (reference sequence). The ends lost 1 base at V and 8 bases at J; junction bases unmatched: 7. The DNA for the CDR3 is TGTGCCAGTAGTATAGTCCACAGGGGTACGGAAGCTTTCTTT. This sequence encodes CASSIVHRGTEAFF.

This chain connects TRBV4-2 to TRBJ2-1; weak D call: TRBD2 (6 bases). CDR1 and CDR2 (germline): LGHNA, YNFKEQ. V was trimmed by 0 bases and J by 10 bases, leaving 10 bases between them. The CDR3 length is 13 residues. The CDR3 DNA reads TGTGCCAGCAGCCAAGAACAGGAGGGGGAGCAGTTCTTC. It yields the protein CASSQEQEGEQFF.

The CDR3 protein is CASSLATGYSYEQYF. As DNA, the CDR3 is TGTGCCAGCAGCTTAGCGACAGGGTACAGCTACGAGCAGTACTTC. The chain couples TRBV7-8 to TRBJ2-7, with 7 bases identical to TRBD1. V lost 0 bases to trimming and J lost 3 bases; unmatched junction nucleotides: 5. CDR3 length: 15 amino acids. Per the germline V gene, CDR1 is SGHVS and CDR2 is FQNEAQ.

The CDR3 DNA reads TGTGCCAGCAGCTTGGGGACAGGGTGGTTGGATACGCAGTATTTT. This translates into CASSLGTGWLDTQYF. The chain carries TRBV5-6 and TRBJ2-3; TRBD1 agrees at 8 bases. The CDR3 length is 15 residues. CDR1 is SGHDT and CDR2 is YYEEEE in the germline V gene. V lost 0 bases and J lost 6; bases outside the gene matches: 6. Full variable domain (remainder filled in from reference TRBV5-6 and TRBJ2-3): DAGVTQSPTHLIKTRGQQVTLRCSPKSGHDTVSWYQQALGQGPQFIFQYYEEEERQRGNFPDRFSGHQFPNYSSELNVNALLLGDSALYLCASSLGTGWLDTQYFGPGTRLTVL.

V gene TRBV5-4 combines with J gene TRBJ1-2, with a weak D call TRBD1 (6 bases). V lost 3 bases and J 4 bases, leaving 16 bases between the germline ends. Germline CDR1 and CDR2: SGHNT and YYREEE (reference sequence). The CDR3 consists of 15 residues. DNA of the CDR3: TGTGCCAGCAGCTGGGGGCGGGGGCGGGCCTATGGCTACACCTTC. Protein product: CASSWGRGRAYGYTF.

The chain uses TRBV7-9 and TRBJ1-6; no definite D call. Germline-derived CDR1 and CDR2 are SEHNR and FQNEAQ (reference sequence). The CDR3 totals 16 residues. V gave up 1 base and J gave up 0 bases, with 7 bases separating them. This CDR3 reads CASSLVRGSYNSPLHF. Here the CDR3 DNA reads TGTGCCAGCAGCTTAGTCCGGGGCTCCTATAATTCACCCCTCCACTTT. The complete variable domain, with remaining parts taken from reference TRBV7-9 and TRBJ1-6, reads DTGVSQNPRHKITKRGQNVTFRCDPISEHNRLYWYRQTLGQGPEFLTYFQNEAQLEKSRLLSDRFSAERPKGSFSTLEIQRTEQGDSAMYLCASSLVRGSYNSPLHFGNGTRLTVT.

The chain joins TRBV28 to TRBJ2-2, with 12 bases identical to TRBD2. The CDR3 contains 18 residues. V trimming: 5 bases; J trimming: 7 bases; junction bases outside the gene matches: 14. Germline values: CDR1 MDHEN, CDR2 SYDVKM. The CDR3 DNA reads as TGTGCCAGCAGTCCCCCCCGGACTAGCGGGAAGGATGACGGGGAGCTGTTTTTT. Translation gives CASSPPRTSGKDDGELFF.

CDR3 amino acids: CAWSKDRGGRTQHF. The CDR3 DNA follows: TGTGCCTGGAGTAAGGACAGGGGTGGGAGGACCCAGCATTTT. V gene TRBV30 combines with J gene TRBJ1-5; 9 nucleotides agree with TRBD1. The CDR3 covers 14 residues. Trimming at V came to 2 bases and at J to 11 bases, leaving 10 bases not matched to a gene. The germline V gene has CDR1 GTSNPN and CDR2 SVGIG (reference sequence).

This clone appeared a few times. The chain carries TRBV12-5 and TRBJ1-2; D not certain. CDR1 and CDR2 from the germline V gene are LGHNT and FRNRAP. The CDR3 covers 13 residues. Trimming cost V 5 bases and J 7 bases, with 14 bases left between them. In DNA form, the CDR3 reads TGTGCTAGTGGTCCACATGTTCGGAGTGGCTACACCTTC. It specifies CASGPHVRSGYTF.

This CDR3 reads CASKTEQGSYQPQHF. Here the CDR3 DNA reads TGTGCCAGTAAAACTGAACAGGGGTCCTATCAGCCCCAGCATTTT. This chain uses TRBV19 with TRBJ1-5, with 7 bases lining up with TRBD1. This CDR3 contains 15 residues. Looked up from germline, CDR1 is LNHDA and CDR2 is SQIVND (reference sequence). The V and J ends lost 7 bases and 5 bases, in that order; junction bases with no gene match: 11.

The chain couples TRBV13 to TRBJ2-5; 8 bases match TRBD1. This CDR3 contains 16 residues. Germline V gives CDR1 PRHDT, CDR2 FYEKMQ (reference sequence). Losses at the gene ends were 5 bases for V and 4 bases for J; bases not matched to a gene: 12. CDR3 coding DNA: TGTGCCAGCAGCCCGTCGGGACAGGACATCACAGAGACCCAGTACTTC. Its protein product is CASSPSGQDITETQYF.

This clone was observed a handful of times. The CDR3 DNA follows: TGTGCCAGCAGATCCGGGACAGGGCTCAATGAGCAGTTCTTC. This codes for CASRSGTGLNEQFF. The chain uses TRBV5-7 and TRBJ2-1, with TRBD1 matching 9 bases. TRBV5-7 has ORF status, its function being uncertain. The CDR3 has 14 amino acids. The V and J ends lost 5 bases and 6 bases, in that order; junction bases with no gene match: 6.

V and J are TRBV18 and TRBJ1-2; no firm D call. Trimming took off 3 bases at V and 3 bases at J, with 17 bases between the two ends. Germline CDR1 KGHSH, CDR2 LQKENI. This CDR3 contains 16 residues. The CDR3 loop is CASSPLARPTDYGYTF. CDR3 bases: TGTGCCAGCTCACCCCTCGCCAGGCCTACTGACTATGGCTACACCTTC.

The chain employs TRBV7-9 and TRBJ2-1; 7 positions match TRBD2. With 5 bases clipped from V and 6 bases from J, the junction kept 10 bases outside the gene matches. This CDR3 is 15 amino acids long. CDR1 and CDR2 (germline): SEHNR, FQNEAQ (reference sequence). This CDR3 is CASSIGLAEVNEQFF. The CDR3 nucleotides read TGTGCCAGCAGCATAGGGCTAGCGGAGGTCAATGAGCAGTTCTTC.

CDR3 amino acids: CASRRDRGGYTF. CDR3 DNA sequence: TGTGCCTCCCGCAGGGACAGGGGTGGCTACACCTTC. This sequence joins TRBV7-2 and TRBJ1-2; 10 bases are a match to TRBD1. Germline CDR1 SGHTA, CDR2 FQGNSA. V shed 11 bases and J 7 bases; nucleotides not matched to a gene: 7. CDR3 length: 12 amino acids.

The chain employs TRBV7-3 and TRBJ1-2; D gene unclear. Germline values: CDR1 SGHTA, CDR2 FQGTGA. Between the trimmed V and J ends, which lost 2 bases and 6 bases, there was a span of 13 bases. The length of the CDR3 is 14 residues. The CDR3, as DNA: TGTGCCAGCAGCTTAGGAGAGGGATTTGATGGCTACACCTTC. Amino acids: CASSLGEGFDGYTF.

This clone was counted only a few times. The chain uses TRBV6-6 and TRBJ1-2; D possibly corresponds to TRBD1 (5 bases). The germline V gene has CDR1 MNHNY and CDR2 SVGAGI (reference sequence). This CDR3 contains 14 residues. V gave up 8 bases and J gave up 6 bases, with 19 bases separating them. This CDR3 is CASRQSGDRHGYTF. The CDR3 nucleotides are TGTGCCAGCCGGCAGTCGGGCGACAGACATGGCTACACCTTC.

This chain joins TRBV19 and TRBJ2-7, with 9 positions matching TRBD1. Trimming took 3 bases from V and 3 from J; bases not matched to a gene: 9. CDR3 length: 16 amino acids. Germline CDR1 and CDR2: LNHDA and SQIVND (reference sequence). In DNA, the CDR3 is TGTGCCAGTAGTATCTGGGGGACAGGGAATCGCTACGAGCAGTACTTC. Amino acids: CASSIWGTGNRYEQYF.

The chain uses TRBV5-1 and TRBJ2-7; perhaps TRBD2 as D (5 bases). Germline CDR1 and CDR2: SGHRS and YFSETQ. The CDR3 is 15 amino acids. Between the trimmed V and J ends, which lost 0 bases and 1 base, there was a span of 11 bases. The CDR3 sequence is CASSLDPQRSYEQYF. In nucleotides, the CDR3 is TGCGCCAGCAGCTTGGACCCCCAGCGGTCCTACGAGCAGTACTTC.

This clone was detected a few times. The rearrangement joins TRBV11-1 to TRBJ1-3, with D unresolved. V was clipped by 5 bases and J by 0 bases, with 11 bases between them. The CDR3 has 15 residues. Germline V gene lookup returns CDR1 SGHAT and CDR2 FQDESV (reference sequence). The CDR3: CASSPDHYSGNTIYF. The DNA for the CDR3 is TGTGCCAGCAGCCCTGACCACTACTCTGGAAACACCATATATTTT.